A single sample gave rise to the 16 T cell receptor beta chains below, sequenced in a study of shared clonotypes between healthy human individuals. Profiling relied on immunoSEQ multiplex PCR, and the TCRdb table lists in-frame clones only, not all of them. The sample shows 500,000 or so clones, 95% to 97% of them seen only once. What was sequenced was naive CD4+ T cells sorted from blood. Stated subset: CD45RA+ positively selected. Source of these receptors: a woman aged 30 to 39 in good health.

The chain is built from TRBV7-2 and TRBJ2-2; 10 bases agree with TRBD2. Germline trimming cut 5 bases from V and 7 bases from J; bases unmatched to any gene: 7. CDR1 SGHTA and CDR2 FQGNSA come from the germline V gene. The CDR3 sequence is 15 residues long. The DNA for the CDR3 is TGTGCCAGCAGCCTAAGCGGGAGGGCCGGCGGGGAGCTGTTTTTT. It codes for CASSLSGRAGGELFF.

This clone appeared once. The chain links TRBV28 to TRBJ2-5; D is undetermined. The CDR3 length is 13 residues. Trimming cost V 5 bases and J 1 base, with 8 bases left between them. Germline V gene data show CDR1 as MDHEN and CDR2 as SYDVKM. This CDR3 reads CASSGGIQETQYF. CDR3 DNA: TGTGCCAGCAGTGGCGGAATCCAAGAGACCCAGTACTTC.

This chain joins TRBV19 and TRBJ1-1; D remains unclear. Germline lookup yields CDR1 LNHDA and CDR2 SQIVND (reference sequence). V was pared by 5 bases and J by 0 bases, with 13 bases between. This CDR3 has 15 residues. In DNA, the CDR3 is TGTGCCAGTAGTGGTCTGGCACCCATGAACACTGAAGCTTTCTTT. This encodes CASSGLAPMNTEAFF.

J is TRBJ2-7 and V is TRBV10-3; 10 positions match TRBD2. After removal of 5 bases from V and 5 bases from J, the junction contained 6 bases not matched to a gene. Germline V lookup: CDR1 ENHRY, CDR2 SYGVKD. This CDR3 region has 14 residues. The CDR3 DNA reads TGTGCCATCAGTAGACTAGCGGGCGCGAACGAGCAGTACTTC. This sequence encodes CAISRLAGANEQYF.

V gene TRBV5-1 combines with J gene TRBJ2-5, with unresolved D. The V gene's germline CDR1 is SGHRS and CDR2 YFSETQ. This CDR3 comprises 14 residues. Trimming stripped 2 bases from V and 5 bases from J, with 13 bases between. The CDR3 DNA reads as TGCGCCAGCAGCTTCGGCAGGCCCATGGAGACCCAGTACTTC. Translation: CASSFGRPMETQYF. Combining the CDR3 with reference TRBV5-1 and TRBJ2-5 gives the whole variable domain KAGVTQTPRYLIKTRGQQVTLSCSPISGHRSVSWYQQTPGQGLQFLFEYFSETQRNKGNFPGRFSGRQFSNSRSEMNVSTLELGDSALYLCASSFGRPMETQYFGPGTRLLVL.

The chain is built from TRBV28 and TRBJ1-1, with TRBD1 identical over 12 bases. The ends lost 6 bases at V and 5 bases at J; junction bases unmatched: 10. Germline CDR1 is MDHEN and CDR2 is SYDVKM. This CDR3 has 16 residues. The CDR3 DNA is TGTGCCAGCAGGATAGCCGGGACAGGGGGCAATACTGAAGCTTTCTTT. This gives the protein CASRIAGTGGNTEAFF. The full variable domain, rest sourced from reference TRBV28 and TRBJ1-1, is DVKVTQSSRYLVKRTGEKVFLECVQDMDHENMFWYRQDPGLGLRLIYFSYDVKMKEKGDIPEGYSVSREKKERFSLILESASTNQTSMYLCASRIAGTGGNTEAFFGQGTRLTVV.

This chain joins TRBV10-1 and TRBJ1-3, with 9 bases lining up with TRBD1. Per germline, CDR1 WNHNN and CDR2 SYGVQD (reference sequence). The CDR3 totals 15 residues. With V trimmed by 6 bases and J by 2 bases, 5 bases remained unmatched. The CDR3 sequence: CASRGRQGAGNTIYF. DNA for the CDR3: TGCGCCAGCAGGGGTCGACAGGGGGCTGGAAACACCATATATTTT.

This clone is a singleton in its sample. J is TRBJ1-3 and V is TRBV7-9, with D unresolved. The germline V gene has CDR1 SEHNR and CDR2 FQNEAQ (reference sequence). The CDR3 consists of 13 residues. Trimming removed 6 bases from V and 0 bases from J, with 6 bases in between. In DNA form, the CDR3 reads TGTGCCAGCAGGTATAGCTCTGGAAACACCATATATTTT. Amino acid sequence: CASRYSSGNTIYF.

The chain uses TRBV5-1 and TRBJ1-1; D not certain. V was pared by 1 base and J by 7 bases, with 17 bases between. The CDR3 has 15 amino acids. Germline V gene data show CDR1 as SGHRS and CDR2 as YFSETQ. The CDR3 sequence is CASSLNNLRRNEAFF. DNA of the CDR3: TGCGCCAGCAGCTTGAACAATTTAAGACGGAATGAAGCTTTCTTT.

As concerns this clone: Other DNA sequences from this sample encode an identical CDR3 as well. The chain is built from TRBV18 and TRBJ2-5; no clear D gene. The CDR3 runs to 11 residues. Trimming took 2 bases from V and 3 from J, leaving 1 base between them. The germline gives CDR1 KGHSH, CDR2 LQKENI. CDR3 in DNA: TGTGCCAGCTCACCAGAAGAGACCCAGTACTTC. Protein sequence: CASSPEETQYF.

The rearrangement joins TRBV6-5 to TRBJ2-5; the match to TRBD1 covers 7 bases. Germline loops: CDR1 MNHEY, CDR2 SVGAGI. CDR3 length equals 14 residues. V lost 2 bases to trimming and J lost 4 bases; unmatched junction nucleotides: 4. CDR3: CASSYGAGGETQYF. The CDR3 DNA sequence: TGTGCCAGCAGTTACGGAGCAGGGGGAGAGACCCAGTACTTC.

The CDR3 reads CASSSPAGAQYF. CDR3 nucleotide sequence: TGTGCCAGTAGTTCCCCAGCAGGGGCGCAGTACTTC. The chain employs TRBV19 and TRBJ2-7, with TRBD1 as a possible D gene (6 bases). Germline V CDR1 and CDR2: LNHDA, SQIVND (reference sequence). This CDR3 contains 12 residues. V lost 5 bases to trimming and J lost 9 bases, with 14 bases between them. The complete variable domain, with remaining parts taken from reference TRBV19 and TRBJ2-7, reads DGGITQSPKYLFRKEGQNVTLSCEQNLNHDAMYWYRQDPGQGLRLIYYSQIVNDFQKGDIAEGYSVSREKKESFPLTVTSAQKNPTAFYLCASSSPAGAQYFGPGTRLTVT.

The rearrangement joins TRBV5-1 to TRBJ2-3; D is undetermined. This CDR3 has 15 residues. Trimming took 3 bases from V and 2 from J, leaving 13 bases between them. Germline values: CDR1 SGHRS, CDR2 YFSETQ. The CDR3 bases are TGCGCCAGCAGCTACGGCAGTCCTTACACAGATACGCAGTATTTT. Encoded protein: CASSYGSPYTDTQYF.

There are a few counts of this clone. J is TRBJ2-7 and V is TRBV28; 7 positions agree with TRBD1. Germline V gene sequence: CDR1 MDHEN, CDR2 SYDVKM. J gave up 4 bases and V 7 bases, and 7 bases lay outside the gene matches. This CDR3 contains 13 residues. The CDR3 nucleotides read TGTGCCAGCACCGGGACAGAGGGTTACGAGCAGTACTTC. This encodes CASTGTEGYEQYF.

J is TRBJ2-1 and V is TRBV7-3; 11 bases are a match to TRBD2. Trimming took 5 bases from V and 7 from J; bases not matched to a gene: 7. The CDR3 length is 15 residues. Germline CDR1 and CDR2: SGHTA and FQGTGA. CDR3 bases: TGTGCCAGCAGCACGGCGGGACTAGCGGCGAATGAGCAGTTCTTC. Translating it yields CASSTAGLAANEQFF.

The chain has TRBV27 and TRBJ2-3, with no clear D. In germline, CDR1 is MNHEY, CDR2 SMNVEV (reference sequence). V shed 6 bases and J shed 5 bases, with 12 bases lying between them. The CDR3 has 13 residues. Here the CDR3 reads CASSTRRQDTQYF. CDR3 sequence (DNA): TGTGCCAGCAGCACGAGGAGACAAGATACGCAGTATTTT.